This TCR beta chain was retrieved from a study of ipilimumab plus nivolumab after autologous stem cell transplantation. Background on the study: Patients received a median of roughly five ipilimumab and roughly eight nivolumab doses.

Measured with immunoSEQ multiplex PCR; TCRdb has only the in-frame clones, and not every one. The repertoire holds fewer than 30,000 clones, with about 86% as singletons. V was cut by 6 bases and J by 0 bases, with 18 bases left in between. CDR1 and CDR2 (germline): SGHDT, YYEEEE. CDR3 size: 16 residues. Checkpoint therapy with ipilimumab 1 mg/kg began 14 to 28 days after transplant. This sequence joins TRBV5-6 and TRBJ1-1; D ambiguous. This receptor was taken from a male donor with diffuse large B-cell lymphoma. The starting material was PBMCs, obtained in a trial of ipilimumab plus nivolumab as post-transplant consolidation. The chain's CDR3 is CASIFREGGVNTEAFF. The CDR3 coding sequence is TGTGCCAGCATCTTTCGGGAGGGCGGGGTGAACACTGAAGCTTTCTTT.